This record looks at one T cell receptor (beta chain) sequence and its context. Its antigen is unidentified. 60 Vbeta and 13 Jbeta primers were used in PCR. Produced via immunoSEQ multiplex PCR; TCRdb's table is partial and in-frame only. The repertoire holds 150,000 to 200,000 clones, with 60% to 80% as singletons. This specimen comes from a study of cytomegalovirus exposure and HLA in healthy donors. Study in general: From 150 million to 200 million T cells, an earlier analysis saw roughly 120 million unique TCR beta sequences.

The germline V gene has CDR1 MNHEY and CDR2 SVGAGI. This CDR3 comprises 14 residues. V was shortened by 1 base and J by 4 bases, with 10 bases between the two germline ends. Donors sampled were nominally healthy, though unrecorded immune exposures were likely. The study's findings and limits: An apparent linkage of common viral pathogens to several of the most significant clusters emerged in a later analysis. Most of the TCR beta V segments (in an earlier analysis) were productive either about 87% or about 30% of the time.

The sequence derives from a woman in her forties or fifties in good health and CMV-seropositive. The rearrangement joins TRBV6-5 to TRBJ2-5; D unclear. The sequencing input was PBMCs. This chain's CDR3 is CASSYFSGAETQYF. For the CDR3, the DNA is TGTGCCAGCAGTTACTTCTCCGGTGCAGAGACCCAGTACTTC.